Listed below are T cell receptor beta chains from one sample, sequenced in a study of T cell repertoires in cytomegalovirus infection. TCRdb re-analysed the reads in MiXCR, keeping a single row per CDR3 protein. The table lists fewer than 1,000,000 distinct CDR3 sequences, around 30% of them singletons. These receptors are not linked to any known antigen. The sample was cultured CD8+ T cells from PBMCs, taken from culture after CMV antigen stimulation. The receptors derive from a human donor in good health (CMV status not recorded). Some clones in this sample may be carry-over from other donors' samples. CDR3s include the opening cysteine and the closing phenylalanine or tryptophan. D genes are given only for firm matches. Clone size is stated in some rows and not others, as once, few, many or a class when expanded.

DNA: TGCAGTGCTCGAAACCCCGGGACGCAAGAGACCCAGTACTTC
CDR3: CSARNPGTQETQYF
D: .
size: .
length: 14
J: TRBJ2-5
V: TRBV20-1

DNA: TGTGCCAGCAGCTTATGGCGGGTGGGGAGAGGCTCCTACAATGAGCAGTTCTTC
CDR3: CASSLWRVGRGSYNEQFF
D: .
size: few
length: 18
J: TRBJ2-1
V: TRBV7-6

DNA: TGTGCCAGTGGCGAGGCTGGTACCTGGGGCTATGGCTACACCTTC
CDR3: CASGEAGTWGYGYTF
D: .
size: .
length: 15
J: TRBJ1-2
V: TRBV19

DNA: TGTGCCAGCAGTCTCCTGCGGGGGGGCCCAGATACGCAGTATTTT
CDR3: CASSLLRGGPDTQYF
D: TRBD2
size: .
length: 15
J: TRBJ2-3
V: TRBV27

DNA: TGTGCCAGCAGTACCACCCGGACAGGGACCCCTTTCTCAACTAATGAAAAACTGTTTTTT
CDR3: CASSTTRTGTPFSTNEKLFF
D: TRBD1
size: few
length: 20
J: TRBJ1-4
V: TRBV27

DNA: TGTGCCAGCAGCCCGGACAGGGTGAGAACAGATACGCAGTATTTT
CDR3: CASSPDRVRTDTQYF
D: TRBD1
size: many
length: 15
J: TRBJ2-3
V: TRBV5-6

DNA: TGTGCCAGCACCCCAACGGGTCGTGCGCGGGGGTCAGATACGCAGTATTTT
CDR3: CASTPTGRARGSDTQYF
D: TRBD2
size: few
length: 17
J: TRBJ2-3
V: TRBV7-9

DNA: TGTGCCAGCAGCAACAGGGACCAAGGGGCTAATCAGCCCCAGCATTTT
CDR3: CASSNRDQGANQPQHF
D: .
size: .
length: 16
J: TRBJ1-5
V: TRBV7-2

DNA: TGTGCCAGCAGTCGCGACGCCTCTAACTATGGCTACACCTTC
CDR3: CASSRDASNYGYTF
D: .
size: .
length: 14
J: TRBJ1-2
V: TRBV27

DNA: TGTGCCAGCAGTGAATGGGGACGCGCTGGAAACACCATATATTTT
CDR3: CASSEWGRAGNTIYF
D: .
size: .
length: 15
J: TRBJ1-3
V: TRBV6-1

DNA: TGTGCCACCAGCAGAGGGGACAGTACGAACACCGGGGAGCTGTTTTTT
CDR3: CATSRGDSTNTGELFF
D: TRBD1
size: .
length: 16
J: TRBJ2-2
V: TRBV15

DNA: TGTGCCAGCACCGAAGGGGGAGGTCAGCCCCAGCATTTT
CDR3: CASTEGGGQPQHF
D: .
size: few
length: 13
J: TRBJ1-5
V: TRBV6-6

DNA: TGTGCCAGCAACCGAGCCGGACAGGGCAATCAGCCCCAGCATTTT
CDR3: CASNRAGQGNQPQHF
D: TRBD1
size: .
length: 15
J: TRBJ1-5
V: TRBV2

DNA: TGTGCCAGCAGCTTGGGACAGATGAACACTGAAGCTTTCTTT
CDR3: CASSLGQMNTEAFF
D: TRBD1
size: many
length: 14
J: TRBJ1-1
V: TRBV7-2

DNA: TGCAGTGCTAGTCACCTGCGGGGGGGCTATGAGCAGTTCTTC
CDR3: CSASHLRGGYEQFF
D: TRBD2
size: .
length: 14
J: TRBJ2-1
V: TRBV20-1

DNA: TGTGCCAGAAGCCCCCCGGCAGGGGCCATCGGGGAGCTGTTTTTT
CDR3: CARSPPAGAIGELFF
D: .
size: few
length: 15
J: TRBJ2-2
V: TRBV7-2

DNA: TGCGCCAGCAGCCAAGACTCAGGGGTTTCACCCCTCCACTTT
CDR3: CASSQDSGVSPLHF
D: .
size: .
length: 14
J: TRBJ1-6
V: TRBV4-3

DNA: TGTGCCAGCAGTTTAACGGGACAGCCCGTAGAGCCCCAGCATTTT
CDR3: CASSLTGQPVEPQHF
D: TRBD1
size: .
length: 15
J: TRBJ1-5
V: TRBV12-3/TRBV12-4

DNA: TGCGCCAGCAGCCAAGTTAAGGGGGCCACTGAAGCTTTCTTT
CDR3: CASSQVKGATEAFF
D: TRBD1
size: few
length: 14
J: TRBJ1-1
V: TRBV4-1

DNA: TGTGCCAGCAGCAAAGGAGGGAGCAATCAGCCCCAGCATTTT
CDR3: CASSKGGSNQPQHF
D: .
size: .
length: 14
J: TRBJ1-5
V: TRBV7-9

DNA: TGTGCTAGCAGCCTCCGGATGGGAACTAGCGGGGGCGAGACCCAGTACTTC
CDR3: CASSLRMGTSGGETQYF
D: TRBD2
size: few
length: 17
J: TRBJ2-5
V: TRBV7-6

DNA: TGTGCCAGCACCATCGGCGGGGGGCAGGAGGAGACCCAGTACTTC
CDR3: CASTIGGGQEETQYF
D: TRBD2
size: few
length: 15
J: TRBJ2-5
V: TRBV7-2

DNA: TGTGCCAGCAGCATGACAGGGACCCAGAACACTGAAGCTTTCTTT
CDR3: CASSMTGTQNTEAFF
D: TRBD1
size: few
length: 15
J: TRBJ1-1
V: TRBV2

DNA: TGTGCCAGCAGCTTAGAATTAGCCCCCAGCACAGATACGCAGTATTTT
CDR3: CASSLELAPSTDTQYF
D: .
size: once
length: 16
J: TRBJ2-3
V: TRBV7-4

DNA: TGTGCCAGCAGCTTCCAGGAAGGGGAGACCCAGTACTTC
CDR3: CASSFQEGETQYF
D: .
size: .
length: 13
J: TRBJ2-5
V: TRBV7-6

DNA: TGTGCCAGCAGGCCTAGCCGGGACAGGACCCAAGAGACCCAGTACTTC
CDR3: CASRPSRDRTQETQYF
D: TRBD1
size: .
length: 16
J: TRBJ2-5
V: TRBV12-3/TRBV12-4

DNA: TGTGCCAGCAGCCCATATGTGTACTATGGCTACACCTTC
CDR3: CASSPYVYYGYTF
D: .
size: .
length: 13
J: TRBJ1-2
V: TRBV12-3/TRBV12-4

DNA: TGTGCCAGCAGCCCTGGCTTATCCCTAGGGGCGACTAATGAAAAACTGTTTTTT
CDR3: CASSPGLSLGATNEKLFF
D: .
size: few
length: 18
J: TRBJ1-4
V: TRBV7-9

DNA: TGTGCCAGCAGCGATGGACAGGGGGTTCGCCGGGAGCTGTTTTTT
CDR3: CASSDGQGVRRELFF
D: TRBD1
size: .
length: 15
J: TRBJ2-2
V: TRBV5-5

DNA: TGTGCCAGCAGCTTAGCGATTGCAGGGGGCTTGTACAATGAGCAGTTCTTC
CDR3: CASSLAIAGGLYNEQFF
D: TRBD1
size: many
length: 17
J: TRBJ2-1
V: TRBV7-6

DNA: TGTGCCAGTAGTATCCTCCAGGGGCACAATGAGCAGTTCTTC
CDR3: CASSILQGHNEQFF
D: .
size: .
length: 14
J: TRBJ2-1
V: TRBV19

DNA: TGTGCCAGCAGTTACCTAACTAGCGGGGGTAGCACAGATACGCAGTATTTT
CDR3: CASSYLTSGGSTDTQYF
D: TRBD2
size: many
length: 17
J: TRBJ2-3
V: TRBV6-6

DNA: TGTGCCAGCAGTCACTCGTTACGTGAGCAGTTCTTC
CDR3: CASSHSLREQFF
D: .
size: .
length: 12
J: TRBJ2-1
V: TRBV6-6

DNA: TGTGCCGGGACAGGGTCAGGCAATGAGCAGTTCTTC
CDR3: CAGTGSGNEQFF
D: TRBD1
size: few
length: 12
J: TRBJ2-1
V: TRBV2

DNA: TGTGCCAGCAGCTCCTCAGGGACGTCAGGCAATGAGCAGTTCTTC
CDR3: CASSSSGTSGNEQFF
D: .
size: many
length: 15
J: TRBJ2-1
V: TRBV7-2

DNA: TGCGCCAGCAAGGGCCAAGCGGCCTTCTACGAGCAGTACTTC
CDR3: CASKGQAAFYEQYF
D: .
size: .
length: 14
J: TRBJ2-7
V: TRBV10-2

DNA: TGTGCCAGCAGCTTGGTCAGGGATCCGGAGACCCAGTACTTC
CDR3: CASSLVRDPETQYF
D: .
size: .
length: 14
J: TRBJ2-5
V: TRBV5-5

DNA: TGTGCCAGCAGCCCCGGCGCCGGGACTAGGGACAATGAGCAGTTCTTC
CDR3: CASSPGAGTRDNEQFF
D: TRBD2
size: many
length: 16
J: TRBJ2-1
V: TRBV7-2

DNA: TGTGCCAGCAGCTTTGGGACCCGCGGTGGCACTGAAGCTTTCTTT
CDR3: CASSFGTRGGTEAFF
D: .
size: .
length: 15
J: TRBJ1-1
V: TRBV5-6

DNA: TGTGCCAGCAGCCCGACTAGCGGGGTCACAGATACGCAGTATTTT
CDR3: CASSPTSGVTDTQYF
D: TRBD2
size: .
length: 15
J: TRBJ2-3
V: TRBV7-9

DNA: TGTGCCAGCAGCTTGGCGGCAGCCTCTAACTATGGCTACACCTTC
CDR3: CASSLAAASNYGYTF
D: .
size: many
length: 15
J: TRBJ1-2
V: TRBV5-4

DNA: TGCAGCGTTGAGGGGACAGGGCCTAACTATGGCTACACCTTC
CDR3: CSVEGTGPNYGYTF
D: TRBD1
size: once
length: 14
J: TRBJ1-2
V: TRBV29-1

DNA: TGTGCCAGCAGCACCACTAGCGGGGGGCCCACAGATACGCAGTATTTT
CDR3: CASSTTSGGPTDTQYF
D: TRBD2
size: many
length: 16
J: TRBJ2-3
V: TRBV7-8

DNA: TGTGCCAGCAGTGAATACGCCTTGGGAGTAAAAAACCCTCGGGACACCTACAATGAGCAGTTCTTC
CDR3: CASSEYALGVKNPRDTYNEQFF
D: .
size: .
length: 22
J: TRBJ2-1
V: TRBV25-1

DNA: TGTGCCAGCAGCTTTTATGGCAGGCCAAACATTCAGTACTTC
CDR3: CASSFYGRPNIQYF
D: .
size: few
length: 14
J: TRBJ2-4
V: TRBV7-9

DNA: TGTGCCATCAGTGATCCGGACATCCAGGGGGGCTACACCTTC
CDR3: CAISDPDIQGGYTF
D: .
size: few
length: 14
J: TRBJ1-2
V: TRBV10-3

DNA: TGTGCCACCAGCACCCGGACAGGGAGGGAGGAGACCCAGTACTTC
CDR3: CATSTRTGREETQYF
D: .
size: .
length: 15
J: TRBJ2-5
V: TRBV15

DNA: TGTGCCAGCAATCTAGCGGGGGGCTCCTACAATGAGCAGTTCTTC
CDR3: CASNLAGGSYNEQFF
D: TRBD2
size: few
length: 15
J: TRBJ2-1
V: TRBV6-5

DNA: TGTGCCAGCAGCGACTTGCAGGGGGCAGATACGCAGTATTTT
CDR3: CASSDLQGADTQYF
D: TRBD1
size: few
length: 14
J: TRBJ2-3
V: TRBV27

DNA: TGTGCCAGCAGCTCCCAGGGGCGTGAGCAGTTCTTC
CDR3: CASSSQGREQFF
D: .
size: many
length: 12
J: TRBJ2-1
V: TRBV7-8

DNA: TGTGCCAGTAGTATAGGAGGGGCCGGCACCGGGGAGCTGTTTTTT
CDR3: CASSIGGAGTGELFF
D: .
size: .
length: 15
J: TRBJ2-2
V: TRBV19

DNA: TGTGCCAGCGCCGACAGGGGAGATGAGCAGTTCTTC
CDR3: CASADRGDEQFF
D: TRBD1
size: .
length: 12
J: TRBJ2-1
V: TRBV5-4

DNA: TGCGCCAGCAGCCAAGATCTGGTGGCGGGGGGGCATAATGAGCAGTTCTTC
CDR3: CASSQDLVAGGHNEQFF
D: TRBD2
size: .
length: 17
J: TRBJ2-1
V: TRBV4-1

DNA: TGTGCCAGTAGACCACTAGCGGGGGGCATACCCAGCCAATTCAATGAGCAGTTCTTC
CDR3: CASRPLAGGIPSQFNEQFF
D: TRBD2
size: .
length: 19
J: TRBJ2-1
V: TRBV19

DNA: TGTGCCAGCAGTTGGGGAAATAGAGGTAGAGAGACCCAGTACTTC
CDR3: CASSWGNRGRETQYF
D: .
size: .
length: 15
J: TRBJ2-5
V: TRBV12-3/TRBV12-4

DNA: TGTGCCAGCAGTACAGCCACAACTAATGAAAAACTGTTTTTT
CDR3: CASSTATTNEKLFF
D: .
size: .
length: 14
J: TRBJ1-4
V: TRBV6-1

DNA: TGCGCCAGCAGCCAGGGCTTCGACAGTTTCTCCTACGAGCAGTACTTC
CDR3: CASSQGFDSFSYEQYF
D: .
size: few
length: 16
J: TRBJ2-7
V: TRBV4-1

DNA: TGTGCCAAATTCAGGGAAGGTCGCACAGATACGCAGTATTTT
CDR3: CAKFREGRTDTQYF
D: .
size: few
length: 14
J: TRBJ2-3
V: TRBV2

DNA: TGTGCTACAGGGGGAAAGAACACCGGGGAGCTGTTTTTT
CDR3: CATGGKNTGELFF
D: TRBD1
size: .
length: 13
J: TRBJ2-2
V: TRBV6-1